These T cell receptor beta chains were read from a single sample in a study of a mutant IDH1 vaccine in newly diagnosed glioma. The data were produced by immunoSEQ multiplex PCR, yet TCRdb's version contains in-frame clones alone and is incomplete. The repertoire has about 24,000 clones, roughly nine tenths of them found once; the top ten carry more than 8.5%. This specimen was PBMCs, taken from a glioma patient treated with radiotherapy, temozolomide or both. The receptor source for this set is a man aged 30 to 39 with glioma. The CDR3 runs from the conserved cysteine through the conserved F or W. Where a row states a size, it is once, few, many or the class of an expanded clone; other rows omit it.

j_gene: TRBJ2-1; abundance: once; v_gene: TRBV7-8; CDR3aa: CASSLVGASGLQRWNEQFF
j_gene: TRBJ2-7; abundance: NA; v_gene: TRBV9; CDR3aa: CASSVGPEQYF
j_gene: TRBJ1-2; abundance: NA; v_gene: TRBV5-1; CDR3aa: CASSPGQLNYGYTF
j_gene: TRBJ2-1; abundance: NA; v_gene: TRBV5-6; CDR3aa: CASSFSSGREFF
j_gene: TRBJ2-1; abundance: NA; v_gene: TRBV5-1; CDR3aa: CASSLEGGGYNEQFF
j_gene: TRBJ1-5; abundance: NA; v_gene: TRBV7-2; CDR3aa: CASSPQAGARLTQHF
j_gene: TRBJ2-7; abundance: NA; v_gene: TRBV5-1; CDR3aa: CASSLEDRDTSYEQYF
j_gene: TRBJ1-2; abundance: NA; v_gene: TRBV10-3; CDR3aa: CAISPMGYGYTF
j_gene: TRBJ1-1; abundance: NA; v_gene: TRBV7-9; CDR3aa: CASSLYDLNTEAFF
j_gene: TRBJ2-1; abundance: NA; v_gene: TRBV29-1; CDR3aa: CSVNPGLGLADYNEQFF
j_gene: TRBJ2-5; abundance: NA; v_gene: TRBV19; CDR3aa: CASSTRQQETQYF
j_gene: TRBJ2-5; abundance: NA; v_gene: TRBV6-6; CDR3aa: CASIGPLQETQYF
j_gene: TRBJ1-5; abundance: NA; v_gene: TRBV2; CDR3aa: CASSPTGANQPQHF
j_gene: TRBJ1-2; abundance: NA; v_gene: TRBV2; CDR3aa: CASRPTGRGSANYGYTF
j_gene: TRBJ2-2; abundance: NA; v_gene: TRBV5-1; CDR3aa: CASSLESGKVTGELFF
j_gene: TRBJ2-3; abundance: NA; v_gene: TRBV30; CDR3aa: CAWSSGSSGRRVTQYF
j_gene: TRBJ1-1; abundance: NA; v_gene: TRBV6-5; CDR3aa: CASSDVGRTEAFF
j_gene: TRBJ1-2; abundance: NA; v_gene: TRBV5-1; CDR3aa: CASSLADREGYGYTF
j_gene: TRBJ2-7; abundance: NA; v_gene: TRBV29-1; CDR3aa: CSVEGVGRGMRGTYEQYF
j_gene: TRBJ2-3; abundance: NA; v_gene: TRBV30; CDR3aa: CAWRRGPGTDTQYF
j_gene: TRBJ2-7; abundance: NA; v_gene: TRBV30; CDR3aa: CAWSSQPFGYEQYF
j_gene: TRBJ2-1; abundance: once; v_gene: TRBV10-3; CDR3aa: CAISERGSSYNEQFF